What follows is one TCR beta chain and its context. The antigen it binds to is not known. Within one base of it there is no much larger clone, and no base qualities were kept. Whole blood was collected in K2EDTA tubes by collaborating institutions according to the institutions' own protocols. Collaborator samples were shipped for TCRbeta analysis as frozen whole blood, isolated PBMCs, or DNA extracted from either sample type. This sample is drawn from a study of blood T cell repertoires in COVID-19 (dated by TCRdb to about 2020). In the study overall: The collaborator samples originated in the United States, Italy and Spain and spanned the acute and convalescent phases of COVID-19. Where HLA class I and class II types were available, the types were taken from metadata supplied by the sample provider, not from assay-based typing. Sample metadata almost always included a de-identified subject ID, COVID-19 status, age in years and sex. Subjects who had been exposed to COVID-19, were actively infected with it, or had recovered from it provided the deeply sampled blood TCRbeta repertoires that made up the dataset. The prospective study material was composed of cDNA or gDNA derived from T cells, B-cell-depleted T cells, or PBMCs. A freely available public database, intended as a resource for researchers studying the immune response to SARS-CoV-2, is where the repertoires were released. Samples were obtained from the ongoing ImmuneRACE study (first 160 participants) and from over a thousand subjects provided by 6 global collaborators.

TCRbeta CDR3 regions were amplified from genomic DNA using the immunoSEQ Assay, a bias-controlled multiplex PCR. In the authors' own workflow: The number of nucleated cells in each sample was estimated by amplification of reference gene primers within the assay. Sequence reads were collapsed and filtered to measure the absolute abundance of every unique TCRbeta CDR3 rearrangement. For each sample, productive Simpson clonality was calculated as the square root of Simpson's diversity index over productive rearrangements. The table was pulled from immuneACCESS by TCRdb, which kept in-frame rearrangements only. Such tables lose some clones; where checked, under half of the loss comes from unresolved V genes, and the rest has no known cause. That table supplies the V and J calls and clone size; D and trimming were determined from the DNA. This sample gives under 250,000 clones in total; around four fifths of them show up just once. Together, the top ten hold 4% of the sample.

Study-level results and caveats: The quantity of clinical and demographic metadata differed by source and by participant and was supplied without curation.

CDR1 and CDR2 are drawn from the germline V gene: SGHTA, FQGNSA. At the junction V is shortened by 1 base and J by 5 bases; bases outside the gene matches: 8. The CDR3 spans 16 residues, from the cysteine through the phenylalanine. Of the read, only the CDR3 DNA is kept; its 48 bases are in frame from base 1. The receptor chain draws on TRBV7-2 and TRBJ1-2, with 9 junctional bases fitting TRBD1. This sequence was found in a man aged 50 or older with acute or convalescent COVID-19. The material sequenced was peripheral blood. Here is the DNA: TGTGCCAGCAGCTTAGGGGGTGCCGGGACAGGGTATGGCTACACCTTC. Its translation is CASSLGGAGTGYGYTF.